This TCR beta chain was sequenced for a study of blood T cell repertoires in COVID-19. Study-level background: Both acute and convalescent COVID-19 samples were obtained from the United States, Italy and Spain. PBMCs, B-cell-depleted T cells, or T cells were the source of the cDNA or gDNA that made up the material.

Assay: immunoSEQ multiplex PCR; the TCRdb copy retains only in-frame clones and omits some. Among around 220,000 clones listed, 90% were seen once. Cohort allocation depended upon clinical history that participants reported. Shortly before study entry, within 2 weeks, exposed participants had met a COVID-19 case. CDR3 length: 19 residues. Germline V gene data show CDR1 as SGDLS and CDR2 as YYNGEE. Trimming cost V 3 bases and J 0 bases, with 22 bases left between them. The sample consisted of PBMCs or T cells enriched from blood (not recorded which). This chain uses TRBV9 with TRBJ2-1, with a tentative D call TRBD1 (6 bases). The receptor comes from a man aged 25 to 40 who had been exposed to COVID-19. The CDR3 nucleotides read TGTGCCAGCAGCGGGGACCCTATCGGACAGAGGCGCTCCTACAATGAGCAGTTCTTC. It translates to CASSGDPIGQRRSYNEQFF.